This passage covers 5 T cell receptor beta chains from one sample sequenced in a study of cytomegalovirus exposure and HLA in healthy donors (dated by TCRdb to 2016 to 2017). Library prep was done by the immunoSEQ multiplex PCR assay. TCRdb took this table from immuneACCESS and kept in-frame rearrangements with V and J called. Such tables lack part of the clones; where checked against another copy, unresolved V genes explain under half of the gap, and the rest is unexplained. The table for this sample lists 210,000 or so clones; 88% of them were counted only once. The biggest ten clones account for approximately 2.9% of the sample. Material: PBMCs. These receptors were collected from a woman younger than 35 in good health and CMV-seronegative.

CDR3 sequence reads: CASSATVGVPQEQYF. In DNA form, the CDR3 reads TGTGCCAGCAGTGCGACGGTGGGCGTGCCCCAAGAGCAGTACTTC. This chain joins TRBV6-5 and TRBJ2-7; D gene ambiguous. V lost 5 bases and J lost 7, with 21 bases in between. Per germline, CDR1 MNHEY and CDR2 SVGAGI. The length of the CDR3 is 15 residues.

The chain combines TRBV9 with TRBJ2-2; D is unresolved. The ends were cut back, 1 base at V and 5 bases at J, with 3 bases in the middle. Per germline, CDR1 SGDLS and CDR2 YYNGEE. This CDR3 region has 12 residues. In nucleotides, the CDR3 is TGTGCCAGCAGCGTACAGACCGGGGAGCTGTTTTTT. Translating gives CASSVQTGELFF.

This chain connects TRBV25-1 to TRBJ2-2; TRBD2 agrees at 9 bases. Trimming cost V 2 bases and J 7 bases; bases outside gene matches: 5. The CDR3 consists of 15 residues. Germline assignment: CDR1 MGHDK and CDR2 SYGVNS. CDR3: CASSEGGRDNGELFF. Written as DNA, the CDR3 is TGTGCCAGCAGTGAAGGCGGGAGGGATAACGGGGAGCTGTTTTTT.

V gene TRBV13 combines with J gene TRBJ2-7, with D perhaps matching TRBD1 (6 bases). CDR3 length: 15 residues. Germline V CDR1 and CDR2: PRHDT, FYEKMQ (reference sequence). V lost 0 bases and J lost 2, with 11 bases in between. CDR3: CASSLGQGGPYEQYF. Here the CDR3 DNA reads TGTGCCAGCAGCTTAGGACAGGGCGGACCCTACGAGCAGTACTTC.

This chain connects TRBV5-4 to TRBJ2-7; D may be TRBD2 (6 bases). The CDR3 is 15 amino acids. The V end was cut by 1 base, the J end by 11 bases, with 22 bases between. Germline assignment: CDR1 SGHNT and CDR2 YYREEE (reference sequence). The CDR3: CASSLSMGGPAVEYF. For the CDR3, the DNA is TGTGCCAGCAGCTTGTCGATGGGAGGACCGGCGGTTGAGTACTTC. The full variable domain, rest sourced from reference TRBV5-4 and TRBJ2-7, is ETGVTQSPTHLIKTRGQQVTLRCSSQSGHNTVSWYQQALGQGPQFIFQYYREEENGRGNFPPRFSGLQFPNYSSELNVNALELDDSALYLCASSLSMGGPAVEYFGPGTRLTVT.